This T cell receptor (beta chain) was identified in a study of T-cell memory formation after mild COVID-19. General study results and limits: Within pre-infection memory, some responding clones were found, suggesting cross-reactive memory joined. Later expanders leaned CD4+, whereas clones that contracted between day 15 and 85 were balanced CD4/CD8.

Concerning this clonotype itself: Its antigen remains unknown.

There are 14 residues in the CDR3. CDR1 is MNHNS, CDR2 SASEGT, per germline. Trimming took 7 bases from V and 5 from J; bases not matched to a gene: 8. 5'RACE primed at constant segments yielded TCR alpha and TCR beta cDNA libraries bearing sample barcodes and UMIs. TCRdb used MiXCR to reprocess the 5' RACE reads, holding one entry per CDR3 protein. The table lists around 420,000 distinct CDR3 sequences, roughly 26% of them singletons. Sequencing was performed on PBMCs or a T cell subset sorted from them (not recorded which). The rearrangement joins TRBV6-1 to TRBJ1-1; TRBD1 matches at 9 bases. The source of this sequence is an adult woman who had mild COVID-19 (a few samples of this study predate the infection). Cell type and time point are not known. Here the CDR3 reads CASNRGQGLTEAFF. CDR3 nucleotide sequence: TGTGCCAGCAACAGGGGGCAGGGTTTGACTGAAGCTTTCTTT.